The entry that follows covers one T cell receptor (beta chain) sequence. The data belong to a study of blood T cell repertoires in COVID-19. In the original analysis: Amplification of reference gene primers was used by the study to estimate nucleated cell counts. Generated by immunoSEQ multiplex PCR, the TCRdb table keeps only in-frame clones and is missing some. That table gives V, J and clone size, and the DNA gave D and trimming. The sample includes approximately 530,000 clones, roughly nine tenths of them seen just once. This sequence was found in a woman aged 45-60 years with COVID-19, enrolled during active disease. Input material: peripheral blood.

CDR3 DNA: TGTGCCAGCAGCCTACAGGGAACCACAGATACGCAGTATTTT. Translated: CASSLQGTTDTQYF. The chain is built from TRBV7-3 and TRBJ2-3; D perhaps matches TRBD1 (6 bases). Trimming left V 5 bases short and J 2 bases short, with 11 bases between. This CDR3 has 14 residues. The germline V gene has CDR1 SGHTA and CDR2 FQGTGA. Based on the CDR3 plus reference TRBV7-3 and TRBJ2-3, the full variable domain is GAGVSQTPSNKVTEKGKYVELRCDPISGHTALYWYRQSLGQGPEFLIYFQGTGAADDSGLPNDRFFAVRPEGSVSTLKIQRTERGDSAVYLCASSLQGTTDTQYFGPGTRLTVL.